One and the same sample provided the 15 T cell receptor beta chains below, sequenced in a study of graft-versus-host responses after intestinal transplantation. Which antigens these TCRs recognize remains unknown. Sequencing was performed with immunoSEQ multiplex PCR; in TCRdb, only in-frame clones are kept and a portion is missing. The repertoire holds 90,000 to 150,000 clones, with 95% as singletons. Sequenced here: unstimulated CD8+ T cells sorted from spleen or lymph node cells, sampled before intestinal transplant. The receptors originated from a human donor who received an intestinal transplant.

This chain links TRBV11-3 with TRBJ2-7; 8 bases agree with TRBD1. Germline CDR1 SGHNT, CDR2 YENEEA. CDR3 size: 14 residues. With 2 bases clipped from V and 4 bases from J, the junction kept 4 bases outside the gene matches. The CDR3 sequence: CASSLSGQGYEQYF. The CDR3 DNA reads TGTGCCAGCAGCTTATCCGGACAGGGTTACGAGCAGTACTTC.

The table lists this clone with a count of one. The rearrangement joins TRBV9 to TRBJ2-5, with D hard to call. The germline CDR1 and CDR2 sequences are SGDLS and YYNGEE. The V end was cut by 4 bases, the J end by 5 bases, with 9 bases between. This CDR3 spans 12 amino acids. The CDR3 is CASSPLGETQYF. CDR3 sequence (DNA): TGTGCCAGCAGCCCCCTAGGGGAGACCCAGTACTTC.

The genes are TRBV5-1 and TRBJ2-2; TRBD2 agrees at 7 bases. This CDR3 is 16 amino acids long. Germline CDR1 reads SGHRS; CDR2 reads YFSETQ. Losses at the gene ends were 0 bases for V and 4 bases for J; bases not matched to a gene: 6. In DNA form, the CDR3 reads TGCGCCAGCAGCTTGGACAGACCGGGGGGCACCGGGGAGCTGTTTTTT. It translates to CASSLDRPGGTGELFF.

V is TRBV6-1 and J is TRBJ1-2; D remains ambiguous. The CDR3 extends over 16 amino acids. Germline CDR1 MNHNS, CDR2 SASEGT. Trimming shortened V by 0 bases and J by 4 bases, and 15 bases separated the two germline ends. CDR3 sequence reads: CASSEAIRWQFYGYTF. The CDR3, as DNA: TGTGCCAGCAGTGAAGCGATTCGGTGGCAGTTCTATGGCTACACCTTC.

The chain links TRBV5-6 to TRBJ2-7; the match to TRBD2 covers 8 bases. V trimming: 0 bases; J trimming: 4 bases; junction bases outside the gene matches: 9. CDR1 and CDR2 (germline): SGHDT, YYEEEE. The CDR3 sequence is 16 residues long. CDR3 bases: TGTGCCAGCAGCTTGGAGGGGAGCGGGAGCTGGTACGAGCAGTACTTC. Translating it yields CASSLEGSGSWYEQYF.

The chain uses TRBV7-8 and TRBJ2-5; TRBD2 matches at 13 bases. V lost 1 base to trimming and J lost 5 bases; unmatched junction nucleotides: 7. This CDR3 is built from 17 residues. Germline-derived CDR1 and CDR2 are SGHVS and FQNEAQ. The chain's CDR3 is CASSLVTSGRALETQYF. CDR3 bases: TGTGCCAGCAGCTTAGTAACTAGCGGGAGGGCCTTGGAGACCCAGTACTTC.

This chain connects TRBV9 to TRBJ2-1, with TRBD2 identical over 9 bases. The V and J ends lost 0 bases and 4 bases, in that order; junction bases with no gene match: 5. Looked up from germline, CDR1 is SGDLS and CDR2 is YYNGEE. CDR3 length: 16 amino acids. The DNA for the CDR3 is TGTGCCAGCAGCGTAGGAGGAAGCGGGGGGTACAATGAGCAGTTCTTC. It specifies CASSVGGSGGYNEQFF.

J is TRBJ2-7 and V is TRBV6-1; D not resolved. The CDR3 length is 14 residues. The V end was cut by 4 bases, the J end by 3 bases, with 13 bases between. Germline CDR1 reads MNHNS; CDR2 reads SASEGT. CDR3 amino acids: CASSVKGSLYEQYF. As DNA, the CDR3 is TGTGCCAGCAGTGTTAAGGGCAGCCTCTACGAGCAGTACTTC.

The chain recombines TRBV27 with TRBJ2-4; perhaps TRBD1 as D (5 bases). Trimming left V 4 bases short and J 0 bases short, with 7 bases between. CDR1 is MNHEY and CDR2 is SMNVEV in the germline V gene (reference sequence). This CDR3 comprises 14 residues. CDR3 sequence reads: CASSSQVAKNIQYF. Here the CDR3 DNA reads TGTGCCAGCAGTTCACAGGTAGCCAAAAACATTCAGTACTTC.

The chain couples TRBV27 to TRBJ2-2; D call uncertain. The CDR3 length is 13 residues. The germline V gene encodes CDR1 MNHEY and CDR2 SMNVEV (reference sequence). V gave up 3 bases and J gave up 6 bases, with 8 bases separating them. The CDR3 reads CASSLWGPGELFF. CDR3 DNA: TGTGCCAGCAGTTTGTGGGGTCCCGGGGAGCTGTTTTTT.

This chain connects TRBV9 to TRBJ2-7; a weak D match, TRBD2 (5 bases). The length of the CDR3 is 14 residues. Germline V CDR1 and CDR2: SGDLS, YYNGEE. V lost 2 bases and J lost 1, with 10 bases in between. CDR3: CASSVSAASYEQYF. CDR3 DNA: TGTGCCAGCAGCGTTTCAGCGGCGTCCTACGAGCAGTACTTC.

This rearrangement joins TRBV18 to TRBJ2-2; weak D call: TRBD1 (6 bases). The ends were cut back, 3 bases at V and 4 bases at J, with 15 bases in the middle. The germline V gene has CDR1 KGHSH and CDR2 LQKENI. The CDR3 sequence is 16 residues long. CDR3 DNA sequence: TGTGCCAGCTCACCCCCCCAGGGGACCTTCACCGGGGAGCTGTTTTTT. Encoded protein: CASSPPQGTFTGELFF.

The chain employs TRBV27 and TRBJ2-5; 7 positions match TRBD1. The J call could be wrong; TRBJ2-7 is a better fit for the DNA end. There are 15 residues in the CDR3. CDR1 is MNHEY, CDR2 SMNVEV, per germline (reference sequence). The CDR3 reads CASSSRGLGSYEQYF. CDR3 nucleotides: TGTGCCAGCAGTTCTAGGGGGCTCGGCTCCTACGAGCAGTACTTC.

This CDR3 reads CASSSDREGLGNEQFF. For the CDR3, the DNA is TGTGCCAGTAGTTCAGATCGGGAGGGCCTGGGTAATGAGCAGTTCTTC. The chain joins TRBV19 to TRBJ2-1, with 8 bases identical to TRBD2. The CDR3 totals 16 residues. Germline CDR1 and CDR2: LNHDA and SQIVND (reference sequence). V was pared by 5 bases and J by 7 bases, with 13 bases of the junction left unmatched.

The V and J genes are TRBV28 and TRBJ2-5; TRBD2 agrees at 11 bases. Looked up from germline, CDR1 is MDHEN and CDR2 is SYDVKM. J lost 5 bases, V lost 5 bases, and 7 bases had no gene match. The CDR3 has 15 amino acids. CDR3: CASSQMLAGGETQYF. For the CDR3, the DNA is TGTGCCAGCAGTCAAATGCTAGCGGGAGGCGAGACCCAGTACTTC. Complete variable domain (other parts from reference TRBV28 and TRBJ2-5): DVKVTQSSRYLVKRTGEKVFLECVQDMDHENMFWYRQDPGLGLRLIYFSYDVKMKEKGDIPEGYSVSREKKERFSLILESASTNQTSMYLCASSQMLAGGETQYFGPGTRLLVL.